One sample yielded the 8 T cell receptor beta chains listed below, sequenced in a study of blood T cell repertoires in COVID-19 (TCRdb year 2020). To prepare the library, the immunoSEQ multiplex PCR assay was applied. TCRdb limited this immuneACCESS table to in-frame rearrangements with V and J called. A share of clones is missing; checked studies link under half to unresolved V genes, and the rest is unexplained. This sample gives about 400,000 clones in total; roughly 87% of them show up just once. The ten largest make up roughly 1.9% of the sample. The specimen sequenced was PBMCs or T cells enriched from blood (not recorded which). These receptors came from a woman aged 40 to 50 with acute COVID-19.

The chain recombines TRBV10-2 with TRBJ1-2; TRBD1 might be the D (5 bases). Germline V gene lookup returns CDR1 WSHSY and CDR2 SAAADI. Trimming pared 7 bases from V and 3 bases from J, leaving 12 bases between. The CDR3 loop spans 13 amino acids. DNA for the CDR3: TGCGCCAGCACTGCAGGGCGGCACTATGGCTACACCTTC. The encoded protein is CASTAGRHYGYTF.

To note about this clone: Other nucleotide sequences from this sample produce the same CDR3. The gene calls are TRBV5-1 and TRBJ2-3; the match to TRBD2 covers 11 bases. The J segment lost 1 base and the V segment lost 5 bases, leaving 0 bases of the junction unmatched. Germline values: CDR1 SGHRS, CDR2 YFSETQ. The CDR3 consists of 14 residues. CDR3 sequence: CASRTSGGTDTQYF. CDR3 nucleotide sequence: TGCGCCAGCAGGACTAGCGGGGGCACAGATACGCAGTATTTT.

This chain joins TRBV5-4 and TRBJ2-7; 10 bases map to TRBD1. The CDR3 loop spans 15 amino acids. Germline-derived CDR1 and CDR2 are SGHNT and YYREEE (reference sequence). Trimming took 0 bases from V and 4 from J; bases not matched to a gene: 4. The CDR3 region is CASSLGQGAVYEQYF. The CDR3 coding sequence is TGTGCCAGCAGCTTGGGACAGGGGGCGGTTTACGAGCAGTACTTC.

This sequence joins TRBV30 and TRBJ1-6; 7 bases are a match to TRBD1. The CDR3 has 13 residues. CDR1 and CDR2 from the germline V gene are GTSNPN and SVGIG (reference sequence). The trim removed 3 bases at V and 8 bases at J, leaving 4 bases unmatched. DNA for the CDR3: TGTGCCTGGAGAGGCGACAGGGATTCACCCCTCCACTTT. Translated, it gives CAWRGDRDSPLHF.

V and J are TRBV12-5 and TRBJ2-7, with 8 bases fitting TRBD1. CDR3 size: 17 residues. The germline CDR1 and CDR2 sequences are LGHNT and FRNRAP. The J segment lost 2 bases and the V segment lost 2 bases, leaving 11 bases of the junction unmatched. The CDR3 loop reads CASGLPISGGNAYEQYF. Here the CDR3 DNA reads TGTGCTAGTGGTTTGCCCATCTCAGGGGGCAACGCCTACGAGCAGTACTTC.

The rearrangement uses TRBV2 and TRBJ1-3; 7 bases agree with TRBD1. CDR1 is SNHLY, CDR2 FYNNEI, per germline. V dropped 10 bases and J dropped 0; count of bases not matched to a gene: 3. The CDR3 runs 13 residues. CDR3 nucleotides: TGTGCCATCCGGGACAGCTCTGGAAACACCATATATTTT. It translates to CAIRDSSGNTIYF. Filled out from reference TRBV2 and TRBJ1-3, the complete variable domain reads EPEVTQTPSHQVTQMGQEVILRCVPISNHLYFYWYRQILGQKVEFLVSFYNNEISEKSEIFDDQFSVERPDGSNFTLKIRSTKLEDSAMYFCAIRDSSGNTIYFGEGSWLTVV.

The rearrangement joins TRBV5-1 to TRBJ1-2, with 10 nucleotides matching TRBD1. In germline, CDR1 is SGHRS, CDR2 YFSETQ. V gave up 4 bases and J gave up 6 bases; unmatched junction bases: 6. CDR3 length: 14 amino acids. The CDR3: CASSPDRGVDGYTF. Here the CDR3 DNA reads TGCGCCAGCAGCCCGGACAGGGGGGTCGATGGCTACACCTTC. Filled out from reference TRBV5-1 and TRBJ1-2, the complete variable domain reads KAGVTQTPRYLIKTRGQQVTLSCSPISGHRSVSWYQQTPGQGLQFLFEYFSETQRNKGNFPGRFSGRQFSNSRSEMNVSTLELGDSALYLCASSPDRGVDGYTFGSGTRLTVV.

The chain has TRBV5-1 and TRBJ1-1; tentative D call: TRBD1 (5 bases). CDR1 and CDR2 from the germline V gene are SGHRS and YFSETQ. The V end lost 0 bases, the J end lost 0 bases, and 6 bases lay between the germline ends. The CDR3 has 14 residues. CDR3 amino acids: CASSLDRMNTEAFF. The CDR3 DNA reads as TGCGCCAGCAGCTTGGACAGGATGAACACTGAAGCTTTCTTT.